This entry concerns a single TCR beta chain. Its antigen remains unidentified. V shed 5 bases and J shed 4 bases, with 18 bases lying between them. The CDR3 has 16 amino acids. The data originate from a study of blood T cells in healthy people across ages. General study findings and limits: Observed TCR beta diversity per million T cells went down as age went up. This fall followed a roughly linear course with age. Estimates based on one million T cells were treated as lower bounds.

Together with a sample-barcoded 5' primer, a J-beta primer mix was included in a second PCR lasting about 6 to 11 cycles. Using its own MiXCR run on the 5' RACE reads, TCRdb lists one record per CDR3 protein. Of over 700,000 distinct CDR3 sequences in the sample, roughly 53% were seen once. This sequence joins TRBV12-3 or TRBV12-4 and TRBJ2-1; TRBD1 might be the D (6 bases). Sequencing was performed on blood. This TCR was recovered from a man older than 75 in good health. The CDR3 nucleotides are TGTGCCAGCAGTCTCACCACAGGGTTGGGTTACAATGAGCAGTTCTTC. This gives the protein CASSLTTGLGYNEQFF.